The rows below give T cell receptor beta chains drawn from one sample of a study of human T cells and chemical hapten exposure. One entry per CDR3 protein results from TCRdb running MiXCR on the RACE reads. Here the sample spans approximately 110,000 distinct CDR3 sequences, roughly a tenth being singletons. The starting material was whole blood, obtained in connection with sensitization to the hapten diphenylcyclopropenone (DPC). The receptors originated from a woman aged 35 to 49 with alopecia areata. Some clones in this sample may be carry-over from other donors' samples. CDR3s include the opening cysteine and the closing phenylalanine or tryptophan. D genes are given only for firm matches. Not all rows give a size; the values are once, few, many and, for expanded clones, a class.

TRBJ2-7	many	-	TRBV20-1	TGCAGTGCTCAATCATTAGTACGTTACTCCTACGAGCAGTACTTC	CSAQSLVRYSYEQYF
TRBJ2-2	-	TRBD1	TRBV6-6	TGTGCCAGCAGTTACCGGGACAGGGCGTCCGGGGAGCTGTTTTTT	CASSYRDRASGELFF
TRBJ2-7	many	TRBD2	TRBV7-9	TGTGCCAGCAGCTTAGGCGGGGGGTTTAGCTCCTACGAGCAGTACTTC	CASSLGGGFSSYEQYF
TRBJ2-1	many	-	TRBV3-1	TGTGCCAGCAGCCTCCTAGCTGGCGAGCAGTTCTTC	CASSLLAGEQFF
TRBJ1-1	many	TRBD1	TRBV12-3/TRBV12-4	TGTGCCAGCAGTTTAGGTATATACCAGGGGGGCTTGAACACTGAAGCTTTCTTT	CASSLGIYQGGLNTEAFF
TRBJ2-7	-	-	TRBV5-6	TGTGCCAGCAGCTCCGGACCCGCTAACCTTCTACAAGAGCAGTACTTC	CASSSGPANLLQEQYF
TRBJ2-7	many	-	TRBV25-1	TGTGCCAGCAGTGACCCAGGCCCCCGGGGCTACGAGCAGTACTTC	CASSDPGPRGYEQYF
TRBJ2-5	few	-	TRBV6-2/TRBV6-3	TGTGCCAGCAGCCCTAATCACCGGGACAAAGGGAAGACCCAGTACTTC	CASSPNHRDKGKTQYF
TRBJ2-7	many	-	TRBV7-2	TGTGCCAGCAGCCCAGGTCCAGTCATCACTTACGAGCAGTACTTC	CASSPGPVITYEQYF
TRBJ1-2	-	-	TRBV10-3	TGTGCCATCAGTCGGGGGACGGCAAACACTAACTATGGCTACACCTTC	CAISRGTANTNYGYTF
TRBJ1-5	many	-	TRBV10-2	TGCGCCAGCAGCGGGGGTAAGATCCAGCCCCAGCATTTT	CASSGGKIQPQHF
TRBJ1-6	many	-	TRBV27	TGTGCCAGCAGTTTCGACCGGGCTACTTATAATTCACCCCTCCACTTT	CASSFDRATYNSPLHF
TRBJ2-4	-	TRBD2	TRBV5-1	TGCGCCAGCAGCTTGGCTAGCGGGAAAAACATTCAGTACTTC	CASSLASGKNIQYF
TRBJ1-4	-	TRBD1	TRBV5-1	TGCGCCAGCAGCTCCGGGACAGTTGCAACTAATGAAAAACTGTTTTTT	CASSSGTVATNEKLFF
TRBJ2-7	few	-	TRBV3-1	TGTGCCAGCACCTCCCAGGGAGCGTCCTACGAGCAGTACTTC	CASTSQGASYEQYF
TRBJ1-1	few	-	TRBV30	TGTGCCTGGAGTCCGCTCACTGAAGCTTTCTTT	CAWSPLTEAFF
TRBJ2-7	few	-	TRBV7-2	TGTGCCAGCAGCTTAGGCACGGAATCCTACGAGCAGTACTTC	CASSLGTESYEQYF
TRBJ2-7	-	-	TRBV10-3	TGTGCCATCAGTGAACGGGGTGACTACGAGCAGTACTTC	CAISERGDYEQYF
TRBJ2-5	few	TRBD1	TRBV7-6	TGTGCCAGCAGCTTAGGGACAGGGGGAGTTGAAGAGACCCAGTACTTC	CASSLGTGGVEETQYF
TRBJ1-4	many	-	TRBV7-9	TGTGCCAGCATGGCGGGCAGCCTAAATGAAAAACTGTTTTTT	CASMAGSLNEKLFF
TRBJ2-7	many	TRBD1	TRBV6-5	TGTGCCAGCAGTCAGCGGACAGGCCTTTTGGAGCAGTACTTC	CASSQRTGLLEQYF
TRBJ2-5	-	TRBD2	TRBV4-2	TGTGCCAGCAGCCAGCCTAGCGGTAACCGCCAAGAGACCCAGTACTTC	CASSQPSGNRQETQYF
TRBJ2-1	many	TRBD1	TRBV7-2	TGTGCCAGCAGCTCCACCAATCAGGGGGCGGCGGGGTACAATGAGCAGTTCTTC	CASSSTNQGAAGYNEQFF
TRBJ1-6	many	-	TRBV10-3	TGTGCCATCAGTGACAATCCTCATTCACCCCTCCACTTT	CAISDNPHSPLHF
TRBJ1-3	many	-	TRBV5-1	TGCGCCAGCAGCTTGGAGGGGGTCTGGAGCTCTGGAAACACCATATATTTT	CASSLEGVWSSGNTIYF
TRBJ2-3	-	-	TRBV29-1	TGCAGCGGGGGAGGAGCCGGCACGCAGTATTTT	CSGGGAGTQYF
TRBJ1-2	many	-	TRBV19	TGTGCCAGTAGTATAGTAAACCGGGATGGCTACACCTTC	CASSIVNRDGYTF
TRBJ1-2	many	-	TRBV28	TGTGCCAGTGGAGACAAACTGCATGGCTACACCTTC	CASGDKLHGYTF
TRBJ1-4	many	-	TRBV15	TGTGCCACCAGCAGGGCCAGGGGAACTAATGAAAAACTGTTTTTT	CATSRARGTNEKLFF
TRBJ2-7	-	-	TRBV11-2	TGTGCCAGCAGCGTAACCGGGCCCTCCTACGAGCAGTACTTC	CASSVTGPSYEQYF
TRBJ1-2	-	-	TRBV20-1	TGCAGTGCTAGGGAGGACAGTGGGGGCTACACCTTC	CSAREDSGGYTF
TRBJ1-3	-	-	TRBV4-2	TGTGCCAGCAGCCAAGATCCAACGGGAAATTCTGGAAACACCATATATTTT	CASSQDPTGNSGNTIYF
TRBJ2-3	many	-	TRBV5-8	TGTGCCAGCAGCTTGGAGGGTCCGTGGACAGATACGCAGTATTTT	CASSLEGPWTDTQYF
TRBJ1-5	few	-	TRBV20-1	TGCAGTGCTAGAGTCCAGACAGGCTCCGCTGCTAGCAATCAGCCCCAGCATTTT	CSARVQTGSAASNQPQHF
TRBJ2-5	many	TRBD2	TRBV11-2	TGTGCCAGCAGCTTGTGGGGGGACTATAAAGAGACCCAGTACTTC	CASSLWGDYKETQYF
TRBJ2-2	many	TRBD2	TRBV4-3	TGCGCCAGCAGCCAGGGACTAGCCTACACCGGGGAGCTGTTTTTT	CASSQGLAYTGELFF
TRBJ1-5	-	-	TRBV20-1	TGCAGTGCTACGGGACTTTTTAGCAATCAGCCCCAGCATTTT	CSATGLFSNQPQHF
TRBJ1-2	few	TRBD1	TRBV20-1	TGCAGTGCATCCACCGGGGGACAGCCGTGGCGGAGCTATGGCTACACCTTC	CSASTGGQPWRSYGYTF
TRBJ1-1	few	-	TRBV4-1	TGCGCCAGCAGCCAAGCAGGGGCGGTCACTGAAGCTTTCTTT	CASSQAGAVTEAFF
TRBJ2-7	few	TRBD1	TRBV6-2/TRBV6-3	TGTGCCAGCAGTTACTCGGACCGGGACAGGGTCTACGAGCAGTACTTC	CASSYSDRDRVYEQYF
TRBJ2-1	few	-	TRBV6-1	TGTGCCAGCAGTGAAGAGAGTACAAAAGCGCGCAATGAGCAGTTCTTC	CASSEESTKARNEQFF
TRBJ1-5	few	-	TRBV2	TGTGCAAGCCGGGACACTCATCAGCCCCAGCATTTT	CASRDTHQPQHF
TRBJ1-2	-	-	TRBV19	TGTGCCAGTAGGAGTACAGTTGACCCCGAGACTAACTATGGCTACACCTTC	CASRSTVDPETNYGYTF
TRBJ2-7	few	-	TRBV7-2	TGTGCCAGCAGCTTAGGCCGCCCGGCCGTCGAGCAGTACTTC	CASSLGRPAVEQYF
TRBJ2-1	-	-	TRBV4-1	TGCGCCAGCAGCCTTTTTAGCTACAATGAGCAGTTCTTC	CASSLFSYNEQFF
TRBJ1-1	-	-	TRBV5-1	TGCGCCAGCAGCGAACAGACAGTCGATGAAGCTTTCTTT	CASSEQTVDEAFF